Below, 32 T cell receptor beta chains from the same sample are listed, as sequenced in a study of Graves' ophthalmopathy and Graves' hyperthyroidism. Amplified TCR beta CDR3 regions were obtained using RNA transcripts as template. Second-round multiplex PCR followed a first-round RT-PCR using HTBI primers. One entry per CDR3 protein results from TCRdb running MiXCR on the multiplex PCR reads. The repertoire holds roughly 1.1 million distinct CDR3 sequences, with less than 45% as singletons. Sequenced material: peripheral blood or thyroid tissue (not recorded which). Receptors originate from an adult man with Graves' hyperthyroidism.

The rearrangement joins TRBV7-8 to TRBJ2-5, with 13 bases matching TRBD2. Germline-derived CDR1 and CDR2 are SGHVS and FQNEAQ. J lost 7 bases, V lost 1 base, and 6 bases had no gene match. CDR3 size: 16 residues. This CDR3 is CASSLDIGTSGMTQYF. The CDR3 DNA follows: TGTGCCAGCAGCTTAGATATAGGGACTAGCGGGATGACCCAGTACTTC.

This clonotype has ten or more counts. The V call is TRBV14, the J call TRBJ2-6; no clear D. Germline values: CDR1 SGHDN, CDR2 FVKESK. The CDR3 consists of 15 residues. V was cut by 4 bases and J by 0 bases, with 7 bases left in between. The CDR3: CASSLSASGANVLTF. The DNA for the CDR3 is TGTGCCAGCAGCCTCAGTGCCTCTGGGGCCAACGTCCTGACTTTC.

V gene TRBV29-1 combines with J gene TRBJ1-1, with D possibly TRBD1 on 6 matching bases. The germline CDR1 and CDR2 sequences are SQVTM and ANQGSEA. This CDR3 has 13 residues. V was pared by 5 bases and J by 1 base, with 11 bases between. CDR3 sequence reads: CSVRQVPNTEAFF. In nucleotides, the CDR3 is TGCAGCGTTCGACAGGTTCCGAACACTGAAGCTTTCTTT.

The table lists this clonotype with many counts. The chain uses TRBV2 and TRBJ2-7; no firm D call. CDR1 is SNHLY and CDR2 is FYNNEI in the germline V gene. Trimming shortened V by 3 bases and J by 4 bases, and 10 bases separated the two germline ends. The length of the CDR3 is 13 residues. As DNA, the CDR3 is TGTGCCAGCAGTGATGAGCACTTGTACGAGCAGTACTTC. This gives the protein CASSDEHLYEQYF.

As concerns this clonotype: This clone may be a read error of a much larger clone one base away. This sequence joins TRBV10-3 and TRBJ2-2; 7 bases match TRBD2. The germline CDR1 and CDR2 sequences are ENHRY and SYGVKD. This CDR3 is 12 amino acids long. The CDR3 sequence: CATTGGSGERFF. The CDR3 DNA sequence: TGTGCCACCACCGGGGGAAGCGGGGAGCGGTTTTTT.

V is TRBV29-1 and J is TRBJ1-6; D may be TRBD1 (5 bases). In germline, CDR1 is SQVTM, CDR2 ANQGSEA. This CDR3 has 12 amino acids. Trimming took off 3 bases at V and 14 bases at J, with 14 bases between the two ends. The DNA for the CDR3 is TGCAGCGTTGAGACTAAGTGGGGGACCCTCCACTTT. Translating gives CSVETKWGTLHF.

This clonotype was picked up many times. The chain recombines TRBV2 with TRBJ1-2, with 7 nucleotides matching TRBD1. Looked up from germline, CDR1 is SNHLY and CDR2 is FYNNEI. The CDR3 extends over 14 amino acids. Trimming took 6 bases from V and 6 from J; bases not matched to a gene: 10. Here the CDR3 reads CASRVGQVYDGYTF. In DNA, the CDR3 is TGTGCCAGCAGGGTTGGACAGGTGTACGATGGCTACACCTTC.

This clonotype was picked up many times. V and J are TRBV15 and TRBJ2-7; TRBD2 matches at 8 bases. The trim removed 0 bases at V and 6 bases at J, leaving 13 bases unmatched. The CDR3 is 17 amino acids. Looked up from germline, CDR1 is LNHNV and CDR2 is YYDKDF (reference sequence). CDR3 coding DNA: TGTGCCACCAGCAGAGATAAGGGTGGTCCGGCGGGGGGCGAGCAGTACTTC. Protein sequence: CATSRDKGGPAGGEQYF.

About this clonotype: Sequence at one end of the junction differs from germline and may be a read error. The rearrangement joins TRBV20-1 to TRBJ1-4; 7 bases agree with TRBD1. Germline lookup yields CDR1 DFQATT and CDR2 SNEGSKA (reference sequence). The CDR3 extends over 13 amino acids. The DNA of the CDR3 is TGCAGTGCTAGTAAGGGGGCACAGGAAAAACTGCTTTTT. Its translation is CSASKGAQEKLLF.

This clonotype was seen once. The gene calls are TRBV5-1 and TRBJ1-6; tentatively, D is TRBD1 (6 bases). V was trimmed by 0 bases and J by 18 bases, leaving 22 bases between them. Germline V gene lookup returns CDR1 SGHRS and CDR2 YFSETQ. This CDR3 is 15 amino acids long. The chain's CDR3 is CASSLAGVGQRTYHF. In DNA form, the CDR3 reads TGCGCCAGCAGCTTGGCAGGGGTAGGACAAAGGACATACCACTTT.

This clonotype was counted many times. V is TRBV2 and J is TRBJ2-7; either TRBD1 or TRBD2 may fit D (5 bases each). Trimming took 8 bases from V and 2 from J, leaving 10 bases between them. CDR1 is SNHLY, CDR2 FYNNEI, per germline. The CDR3 totals 12 residues. CDR3 coding DNA: TGTGCCAGCCGGGGCGGAACCTACGAGCAGTACTTC. Amino acids: CASRGGTYEQYF.

The gene calls are TRBV10-3 and TRBJ2-5, with 8 bases identical to TRBD1. Trimming removed 4 bases from V and 2 bases from J; junction bases left unmatched: 9. There are 16 residues in the CDR3. CDR1 is ENHRY, CDR2 SYGVKD, per germline. CDR3 residues: CAISGATGGIQETQYF. The CDR3 region has the DNA TGTGCCATCAGTGGGGCCACAGGGGGGATACAAGAGACCCAGTACTTC.

With respect to this clonotype: The junction shows a germline mismatch at one end, possibly a read error. The chain combines TRBV5-4 with TRBJ1-2, with D perhaps TRBD1 (6 bases). CDR1 is SGHNT and CDR2 is YYREEE in the germline V gene (reference sequence). This CDR3 has 14 residues. CDR3 amino acids: CATSPDRPNYGYTF. The CDR3 nucleotides read TGTGCCACCAGCCCGGACAGACCTAACTATGGCTACACCTTC.

This clonotype was picked up a small number of times. This may arise from a read error, as a much more abundant clone is one base away. The CDR3 nucleotides are TGTGCCAGCGGTGAAGCGGGGGTGGGGGGCTACACCTTC. It codes for CASGEAGVGGYTF. V usage is TRBV2 and J usage is TRBJ1-2; perhaps TRBD1 as D (5 bases). The CDR3 consists of 13 residues. Germline CDR1 and CDR2: SNHLY and FYNNEI. Together with reference TRBV2 and TRBJ1-2, the CDR3 gives the full variable domain: EPEVTQTPSHQVTQMGQEVILRCVPISNHLYFYWYRQILGQKVEFLVSFYNNEISEKSEIFDDQFSVERPDGSNFTLKIRSTKLEDSAMYFCASGEAGVGGYTFGSGTRLTVV.

This clonotype was detected many times. V usage is TRBV19 and J usage is TRBJ1-2; D is undetermined. V was pared by 6 bases and J by 4 bases, with 12 bases between. CDR1 and CDR2 from the germline V gene are LNHDA and SQIVND (reference sequence). This CDR3 spans 13 amino acids. The CDR3 DNA is TGTGCCAGTAGCCCCGGCCAATTCTATGGCTACACCTTC. The encoded protein is CASSPGQFYGYTF.

This clonotype was observed at least ten times. V gene TRBV7-9 combines with J gene TRBJ1-1; no clear D. V was clipped by 5 bases and J by 1 base, with 11 bases between them. The CDR3 consists of 14 residues. Germline V gene data show CDR1 as SEHNR and CDR2 as FQNEAQ (reference sequence). The CDR3 nucleotides read TGTGCCAGCAGCACCCCTAGTTGGAACACTGAAGCTTTCTTT. Its translation: CASSTPSWNTEAFF.

The chain has TRBV20-1 and TRBJ1-6; D is perhaps TRBD1 (5 bases). CDR3 length: 14 residues. The V end lost 5 bases, the J end lost 5 bases, and 13 bases lay between the germline ends. Germline V lookup: CDR1 DFQATT, CDR2 SNEGSKA (reference sequence). Written as DNA, the CDR3 is TGCAGTGCTTCCGGGACGAGGAATAATTCACCCCTCCACTTT. This gives the protein CSASGTRNNSPLHF.

This clonotype was seen only a few times. J is TRBJ1-1 and V is TRBV10-3; a weak D match, TRBD1 (6 bases). CDR1 is ENHRY and CDR2 is SYGVKD in the germline V gene. CDR3 size: 14 residues. V was pared by 5 bases and J by 0 bases, with 10 bases between. CDR3 sequence reads: CAISKTGMNTEAFF. The CDR3 bases are TGTGCCATCAGTAAGACAGGCATGAACACTGAAGCTTTCTTT.

The V and J genes are TRBV7-6 and TRBJ2-5, with D maybe TRBD2 (6 bases). Between the trimmed V and J ends, which lost 1 base and 9 bases, there was a span of 15 bases. CDR1 SGHVS and CDR2 FNYEAQ come from the germline V gene. This CDR3 contains 14 residues. In nucleotides, the CDR3 is TGTGCCAGCAGCTTAGGGACGCGGGATCAGCCCCAGTACTTC. Translated: CASSLGTRDQPQYF.

With respect to this clonotype: A much bigger clone sits one base away, suggesting this may be a read error. This chain joins TRBV19 and TRBJ2-7; D not resolved. V lost 7 bases to trimming and J lost 2 bases, with 12 bases between them. The germline CDR1 and CDR2 sequences are LNHDA and SQIVND (reference sequence). The CDR3 runs 13 residues. The CDR3 DNA is TGTGCCAGTATTCAGCAGGCCCCCTACGAGCAGTACTTC. This gives the protein CASIQQAPYEQYF.

This clonotype was picked up many times. The J gene is TRBJ2-5, the V gene TRBV2; 8 positions agree with TRBD2. This CDR3 has 13 amino acids. The germline CDR1 and CDR2 sequences are SNHLY and FYNNEI. Losses at the gene ends were 7 bases for V and 6 bases for J; bases not matched to a gene: 7. CDR3: CASTPGGVKTQYF. Written as DNA, the CDR3 is TGTGCCAGCACCCCGGGGGGGGTAAAGACCCAGTACTTC.

This clonotype was detected ten times or more. The gene calls are TRBV12-3 or TRBV12-4 and TRBJ1-1, with D perhaps matching TRBD1 (6 bases). The CDR3 contains 14 residues. Trimming removed 4 bases at V and 1 base at J, with 10 bases between. In DNA, the CDR3 is TGTGCCAGCAGTTCAACAGGGACGAACACTGAAGCTTTCTTT. This encodes CASSSTGTNTEAFF.

This clonotype has more than one count but fewer than ten. The CDR3 coding sequence is TGTGCCAGCAGTTACCAACCCGGGGGGCTTGGCTACACCTTC. Translating gives CASSYQPGGLGYTF. This chain links TRBV6-5 with TRBJ1-2; the D gene is possibly TRBD1 (6 bases). The CDR3 contains 14 residues. V lost 2 bases to trimming and J lost 7 bases, with 14 bases between them. Germline CDR1 reads MNHEY; CDR2 reads SVGAGI.

As concerns this clonotype: It may be a read error: a sequence one base away is much more abundant. J is TRBJ2-5 and V is TRBV2, with D perhaps TRBD1 or TRBD2 (6 bases each). The CDR3 sequence is 16 residues long. Germline loops: CDR1 SNHLY, CDR2 FYNNEI. V lost 3 bases to trimming and J lost 3 bases, with 17 bases between them. The CDR3 is CASSDGGRDGKETQYF. For the CDR3, the DNA is TGTGCCAGCAGTGACGGGGGCAGGGACGGTAAAGAGACCCAGTACTTC.

This clonotype was seen more than once but under ten times. The chain uses TRBV7-8 and TRBJ1-2; D gene uncertain. The CDR3 is 14 amino acids. Trimming cost V 6 bases and J 2 bases, with 13 bases left between them. CDR1 SGHVS and CDR2 FQNEAQ come from the germline V gene. CDR3 amino acids: CASSPRVFNYGYTF. The CDR3 nucleotides are TGTGCCAGCAGTCCTAGGGTATTCAACTATGGCTACACCTTC.

This chain joins TRBV29-1 and TRBJ2-5; D unclear. The V end lost 4 bases, the J end lost 1 base, and 13 bases lay between the germline ends. The CDR3 has 14 residues. Germline V gives CDR1 SQVTM, CDR2 ANQGSEA. The CDR3 DNA is TGCAGCGTTGGGGGTTTTTCGTCCCAAGAGACCCAGTACTTC. Encoded protein: CSVGGFSSQETQYF. Full variable domain (outside the CDR3, taken from reference TRBV29-1 and TRBJ2-5): SAVISQKPSRDICQRGTSLTIQCQVDSQVTMMFWYRQQPGQSLTLIATANQGSEATYESGFVIDKFPISRPNLTFSTLTVSNMSPEDSSIYLCSVGGFSSQETQYFGPGTRLLVL.

This clonotype was counted only a few times. The chain couples TRBV20-1 to TRBJ2-5; D remains ambiguous. The CDR3 sequence is 13 residues long. Looked up from germline, CDR1 is DFQATT and CDR2 is SNEGSKA (reference sequence). V was cut by 3 bases and J by 2 bases, with 10 bases left in between. The CDR3 region is CSARIPAQETQYF. CDR3 in DNA: TGCAGTGCTAGGATTCCAGCACAAGAGACCCAGTACTTC.

The chain employs TRBV6-6 and TRBJ1-5; TRBD1 is a possible D gene (5 bases). The CDR3 sequence is 14 residues long. Germline CDR1 is MNHNY and CDR2 is SVGAGI (reference sequence). Trimming took 6 bases from V and 7 from J, leaving 16 bases between them. The CDR3 region is CASRPIEGNQPQHF. For the CDR3, the DNA is TGTGCCAGCAGACCCATCGAGGGGAACCAGCCCCAGCATTTT.

To note about this clonotype: Since no conserved phenylalanine or tryptophan closes the CDR3, a read error is the likely cause. Because the CDR3's place on the DNA is in doubt, the DNA is left out and the CDR3 is given as listed by TCRdb. The CDR3 region is CASSLARWELFT. This chain joins TRBV7-6 and TRBJ2-7; the table's D call, TRBD2, was not checked against the DNA. CDR1 is SGHVS and CDR2 is FNYEAQ in the germline V gene. The CDR3 comprises 12 residues, both ends counted.

Details on this clonotype: At one end the junction does not follow the germline gene, possibly because of a read error. This chain links TRBV10-3 with TRBJ1-1; 11 bases map to TRBD1. The CDR3 extends over 16 amino acids. Germline CDR1 reads ENHRY; CDR2 reads SYGVKD. CDR3 coding DNA: TGTGCCAGCAGTGCCGGGACAGGGGGTAGGAACACTGAAGCTTTCTTT. It translates to CASSAGTGGRNTEAFF.

The chain is built from TRBV24-1 and TRBJ2-3; TRBD1 is a possible D gene (5 bases). The germline CDR1 and CDR2 sequences are KGHDR and SFDVKD. The V end lost 0 bases, the J end lost 1 base, and 10 bases lay between the germline ends. This CDR3 is 16 amino acids long. The chain's CDR3 is CATSDLRLTGTDTQYF. The CDR3 DNA follows: TGTGCCACCAGTGATTTGCGCCTGACAGGCACAGATACGCAGTATTTT.

This clonotype was counted at least ten times. V is TRBV6-5 and J is TRBJ2-5; D gene ambiguous. V shed 2 bases and J shed 2 bases, with 6 bases lying between them. The CDR3 consists of 13 residues. Germline CDR1 reads MNHEY; CDR2 reads SVGAGI. The CDR3 here is CASSYLGQETQYF. The CDR3 nucleotides are TGTGCCAGCAGTTACCTAGGTCAAGAGACCCAGTACTTC.